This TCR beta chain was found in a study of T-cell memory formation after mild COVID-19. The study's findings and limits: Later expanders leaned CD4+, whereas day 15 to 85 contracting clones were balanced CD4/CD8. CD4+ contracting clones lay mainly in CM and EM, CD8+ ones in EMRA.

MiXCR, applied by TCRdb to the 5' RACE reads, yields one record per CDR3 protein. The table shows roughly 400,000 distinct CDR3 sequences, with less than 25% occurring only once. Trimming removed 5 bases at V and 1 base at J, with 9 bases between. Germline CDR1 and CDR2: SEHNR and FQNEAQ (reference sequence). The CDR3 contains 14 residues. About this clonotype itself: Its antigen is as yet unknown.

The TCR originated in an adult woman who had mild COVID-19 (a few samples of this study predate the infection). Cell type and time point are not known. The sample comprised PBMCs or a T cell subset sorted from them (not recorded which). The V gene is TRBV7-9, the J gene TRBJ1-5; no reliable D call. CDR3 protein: CASSNSVSNQPQHF. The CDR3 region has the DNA TGTGCCAGCAGCAACAGCGTCAGCAATCAGCCCCAGCATTTT.